This T cell receptor (beta chain) derives from a study of cytomegalovirus exposure and HLA in healthy donors. General study points: Later analysis found that TCR beta chains associated with HLA were more clonally expanded than other, equally common chains. Prediction of most subjects' HLA-A and HLA-B alleles by TCR beta sequences was reportedly accurate.

13 Jbeta primers and 60 Vbeta primers were used for the PCR. Profiled with immunoSEQ multiplex PCR; TCRdb holds only in-frame clones, not every one. The sample lists 150,000 to 200,000 clones; around 75% were seen once. CDR1 and CDR2 from the germline V gene are MNHNS and SASEGT. This CDR3 is built from 15 residues. V was trimmed by 7 bases and J by 1 base, leaving 14 bases between them. This clone came up a few times. Its antigen is currently unknown. Donors had nominal health at sampling but likely had unrecorded immune exposures. Sequencing was carried out using PBMCs. This clonotype was sampled from a woman aged 25 to 39 in good health and CMV-seropositive. The V gene is TRBV6-1, the J gene TRBJ1-5; weak D call: TRBD1 (5 bases). The CDR3 spells CASKQRQGSNQPQHF. CDR3 sequence (DNA): TGTGCCAGCAAACAAAGGCAGGGAAGCAATCAGCCCCAGCATTTT.